Reported below is one TCR beta chain. This record comes from a study of T cell changes during pregnancy in multiple sclerosis. Only in-frame clones appear in the TCRdb table, and some are missing; sequencing was by immunoSEQ multiplex PCR. The sample lists approximately 65,000 clones, around 91% seen once, with 1.1% to 1.5% in the top ten. CDR1 MNHEY and CDR2 SMNVEV come from the germline V gene (reference sequence). V was pared by 5 bases and J by 0 bases, with 12 bases of the junction left unmatched. The CDR3 sequence is 18 residues long. The J gene is TRBJ2-1, the V gene TRBV27, with TRBD1 identical over 8 bases. The sequence came from a female donor in good health, enrolled as a control in a pregnancy study. This specimen consisted of peripheral blood, obtained in the third trimester of pregnancy. CDR3 residues: CASSMTGEKLRSYNEQFF. Written as DNA, the CDR3 is TGTGCCAGCAGTATGACAGGGGAGAAACTCCGCTCCTACAATGAGCAGTTCTTC.